These 25 T cell receptor beta chains were all obtained from the same sample, sequenced in a study of persistence of HIV-infected CD4 T cells. Sequencing used immunoSEQ version 4 in survey mode. Sequencing was performed with immunoSEQ multiplex PCR; in TCRdb, only in-frame clones are kept and a portion is missing. The sample holds some 48,000 clones, about 81% seen once. Antigen specificity for these receptors is unknown. The stimulus was lysate of CMV-infected fibroblasts, roughly 9.2 ug/mL. Sorted nonresponding memory CD4+ T cells were CD40L-negative, CD69-negative, CD45RO-high. Sequencing was performed on CD4+ T cells sorted from PBMCs after roughly 18-hour stimulation, taken from a patient who received antiretroviral therapy. Every receptor here comes from an adult man with HIV who was CMV-seropositive.

V gene TRBV7-8 combines with J gene TRBJ2-3; 13 nucleotides line up with TRBD2. The CDR3 covers 16 residues. Trimming cost V 4 bases and J 5 bases; bases outside gene matches: 6. Germline assignment: CDR1 SGHVS and CDR2 FQNEAQ. For the CDR3, the DNA is TGTGCCAGCAGCTCCTCACTAGCGGGAGGGTTAGATACGCAGTATTTT. Its translation is CASSSSLAGGLDTQYF. Variable domain in full (rest from reference TRBV7-8 and TRBJ2-3): GAGVSQSPRYKVAKRGQDVALRCDPISGHVSLFWYQQALGQGPEFLTYFQNEAQLDKSGLPSDRFFAERPEGSVSTLKIQRTQQEDSAVYLCASSSSLAGGLDTQYFGPGTRLTVL.

V is TRBV5-1 and J is TRBJ1-1; D not resolved. This CDR3 contains 15 residues. Germline CDR1 reads SGHRS; CDR2 reads YFSETQ. V gave up 4 bases and J gave up 1 base, with 14 bases separating them. CDR3 DNA: TGCGCCAGCAGCCCTGACACCCCCGGGAACACTGAAGCTTTCTTT. Translation gives CASSPDTPGNTEAFF.

J is TRBJ2-7 and V is TRBV6-5, with D unclear. This CDR3 region has 15 residues. Germline loops: CDR1 MNHEY, CDR2 SVGAGI. The V end lost 6 bases, the J end lost 0 bases, and 15 bases lay between the germline ends. The CDR3 region is CASSVTEKSSYEQYF. In DNA form, the CDR3 reads TGTGCCAGCAGCGTGACCGAGAAGAGCTCCTACGAGCAGTACTTC.

The chain links TRBV28 to TRBJ1-5, with 7 bases lining up with TRBD1. The CDR3 sequence is 13 residues long. J lost 4 bases, V lost 9 bases, and 6 bases had no gene match. CDR1 and CDR2 from the germline V gene are MDHEN and SYDVKM. CDR3 region: CASGQEGNQPQHF. Here the CDR3 DNA reads TGTGCCAGTGGACAGGAGGGTAATCAGCCCCAGCATTTT.

V is TRBV10-1 and J is TRBJ2-1; D gene unclear. Trimming took 0 bases from V and 6 from J, leaving 6 bases between them. Germline V gene lookup returns CDR1 WNHNN and CDR2 SYGVQD (reference sequence). The CDR3 runs to 13 residues. CDR3 DNA sequence: TGCGCCAGCAGTGAGTCGAAGGGCAATGAGCAGTTCTTC. Protein product: CASSESKGNEQFF.

This sequence joins TRBV10-3 and TRBJ2-7, with D tentatively TRBD1 (6 bases). CDR1 ENHRY and CDR2 SYGVKD come from the germline V gene. The CDR3 runs to 13 residues. V shed 6 bases and J shed 0 bases, with 9 bases lying between them. The CDR3 DNA sequence: TGTGCCATCAGCGGGGACAACTCCTACGAGCAGTACTTC. This translates into CAISGDNSYEQYF.

This clone was recorded a few times. CDR3 nucleotides: TGTGCCAGCAGCTTAGCCTTTGGAGGGGGCAATGAGCAGTTCTTC. Amino acids: CASSLAFGGGNEQFF. The chain couples TRBV7-9 to TRBJ2-1; D may be TRBD1 or TRBD2 (6 bases each). Germline V gives CDR1 SEHNR, CDR2 FQNEAQ (reference sequence). CDR3 length: 15 residues. The V end was cut by 0 bases, the J end by 6 bases, with 12 bases between. The whole variable domain, filled in from reference TRBV7-9 and TRBJ2-1, reads DTGVSQNPRHKITKRGQNVTFRCDPISEHNRLYWYRQTLGQGPEFLTYFQNEAQLEKSRLLSDRFSAERPKGSFSTLEIQRTEQGDSAMYLCASSLAFGGGNEQFFGPGTRLTVL.

This chain links TRBV9 with TRBJ2-1, with D perhaps assigned TRBD1 or TRBD2 (5 bases each). The CDR3 has 14 residues. Germline V CDR1 and CDR2: SGDLS, YYNGEE. Trimming removed 0 bases at V and 9 bases at J, with 13 bases between. CDR3 protein: CASSVAFEGTEQFF. In DNA, the CDR3 is TGTGCCAGCAGCGTAGCTTTTGAGGGGACTGAGCAGTTCTTC.

V gene TRBV5-1 combines with J gene TRBJ2-3, with 7 bases identical to TRBD1. Germline V gene sequence: CDR1 SGHRS, CDR2 YFSETQ. V lost 7 bases, J lost 0 bases, and 8 bases stayed unmatched. This CDR3 has 15 amino acids. CDR3 protein: CASRPGDRSTDTQYF. Written as DNA, the CDR3 is TGCGCCAGCCGGCCCGGGGACAGAAGCACAGATACGCAGTATTTT.

This rearrangement joins TRBV19 to TRBJ2-3; TRBD2 matches at 13 bases. Germline CDR1 and CDR2: LNHDA and SQIVND (reference sequence). The CDR3 length is 18 residues. Trimming took 6 bases from V and 3 from J; bases not matched to a gene: 12. The CDR3 DNA reads as TGTGCCAGTAGCACCACTAGCGGGAGGGCCAGGAGTACAGATACGCAGTATTTT. Its protein product is CASSTTSGRARSTDTQYF.

The V and J genes are TRBV6-5 and TRBJ2-7; TRBD1 matches 8 bases. After removal of 6 bases from V and 2 bases from J, the junction contained 6 bases not matched to a gene. Germline V gene lookup returns CDR1 MNHEY and CDR2 SVGAGI. CDR3 size: 14 residues. CDR3 protein: CASRRQGFTYEQYF. The CDR3 DNA sequence: TGTGCCAGCAGACGACAGGGGTTTACCTACGAGCAGTACTTC.

This chain connects TRBV5-6 to TRBJ1-2; D not certain. Per the germline V gene, CDR1 is SGHDT and CDR2 is YYEEEE. There are 16 residues in the CDR3. V lost 4 bases to trimming and J lost 5 bases, with 21 bases between them. The CDR3 bases are TGTGCCAGCAGCCCGCCTGCCCCACAGAGCCCATATGGCTACACCTTC. Amino acids: CASSPPAPQSPYGYTF.

This clone was seen a few times. The chain links TRBV5-4 to TRBJ1-2; TRBD1 agrees at 8 bases. V lost 0 bases and J lost 4; bases outside the gene matches: 8. CDR1 and CDR2 from the germline V gene are SGHNT and YYREEE (reference sequence). CDR3 length: 16 amino acids. CDR3 nucleotide sequence: TGTGCCAGCAGCTTGGGGACAGGGCATGACCTCTATGGCTACACCTTC. As protein: CASSLGTGHDLYGYTF.

The rearrangement uses TRBV6-5 and TRBJ1-1, with D perhaps TRBD1 (6 bases). The germline V gene encodes CDR1 MNHEY and CDR2 SVGAGI. V gave up 1 base and J gave up 0 bases, with 9 bases separating them. The CDR3 is 15 residues long. In nucleotides, the CDR3 is TGTGCCAGCAGTTACTTCGGACAGATGAACACTGAAGCTTTCTTT. Translation gives CASSYFGQMNTEAFF.

This clone has only a few counts. The chain carries TRBV6-5 and TRBJ1-1; TRBD1 might be the D (5 bases). In germline, CDR1 is MNHEY, CDR2 SVGAGI. The CDR3 has 16 residues. V lost 1 base, J lost 5 bases, and 17 bases lay in between. In nucleotides, the CDR3 is TGTGCCAGCAGTTACTTTGGGGCCGGGCGAGGGACTGAAGCTTTCTTT. As protein: CASSYFGAGRGTEAFF.

The table lists this clone with a few counts. In nucleotides, the CDR3 is TGTGCCAGCAGTTTGGTCCACGCCACCAACATTCAGTACTTC. The encoded protein is CASSLVHATNIQYF. J is TRBJ2-4 and V is TRBV28, with no clear D. Germline V gene lookup returns CDR1 MDHEN and CDR2 SYDVKM. This CDR3 is built from 14 residues. V was clipped by 3 bases and J by 7 bases, with 13 bases between them.

The chain has TRBV7-2 and TRBJ2-1, with a possible D match to TRBD1 (6 bases). Trimming stripped 2 bases from V and 9 bases from J, with 11 bases between. The CDR3 is 13 amino acids. Germline V lookup: CDR1 SGHTA, CDR2 FQGNSA. In DNA form, the CDR3 reads TGTGCCAGCAGCTTACAGGGGCTCCTTGAGCAGTTCTTC. This translates into CASSLQGLLEQFF.

The chain recombines TRBV18 with TRBJ1-1; weak D call: TRBD1 (6 bases). The CDR3 is made up of 17 amino acids. V shed 3 bases and J shed 5 bases, with 22 bases lying between them. Per the germline V gene, CDR1 is KGHSH and CDR2 is LQKENI. CDR3 in amino acids: CASSPGSPGVRGTEAFF. The CDR3 DNA reads as TGTGCCAGCTCACCGGGCTCCCCAGGGGTGAGAGGGACTGAAGCTTTCTTT.

This clone has just a few counts. This chain links TRBV9 with TRBJ1-2; D might be TRBD1 (5 bases). CDR1 is SGDLS, CDR2 YYNGEE, per germline. This CDR3 is 15 amino acids long. The V end lost 0 bases, the J end lost 6 bases, and 15 bases lay between the germline ends. The CDR3 here is CASSVGRRGRDGYTF. DNA of the CDR3: TGTGCCAGCAGCGTAGGCAGGAGGGGACGCGATGGCTACACCTTC. Full variable domain (outside the CDR3, taken from reference TRBV9 and TRBJ1-2): DSGVTQTPKHLITATGQRVTLRCSPRSGDLSVYWYQQSLDQGLQFLIQYYNGEERAKGNILERFSAQQFPDLHSELNLSSLELGDSALYFCASSVGRRGRDGYTFGSGTRLTVV.

The J gene is TRBJ2-1, the V gene TRBV30, with TRBD2 matching over 13 bases. The V gene end was trimmed by 1 base and the J gene end by 4 bases; junction bases not matched to a gene: 4. Germline-derived CDR1 and CDR2 are GTSNPN and SVGIG (reference sequence). The CDR3 is 16 amino acids. The DNA for the CDR3 is TGTGCCTGGAGTGGGACTAGCGGGAGTCTTTACAATGAGCAGTTCTTC. It is translated as CAWSGTSGSLYNEQFF.

V and J are TRBV27 and TRBJ1-5, with 7 nucleotides matching TRBD1. CDR3 length: 14 amino acids. Germline V gene lookup returns CDR1 MNHEY and CDR2 SMNVEV (reference sequence). V lost 3 bases, J lost 1 base, and 0 bases stayed unmatched. CDR3 residues: CASSLTGSNQPQHF. The CDR3 DNA follows: TGTGCCAGCAGTTTGACAGGGAGCAATCAGCCCCAGCATTTT.

The chain couples TRBV9 to TRBJ1-2, with D possibly being TRBD1 (6 bases). The germline CDR1 and CDR2 sequences are SGDLS and YYNGEE. This CDR3 contains 15 residues. V gave up 1 base and J gave up 7 bases, with 17 bases separating them. For the CDR3, the DNA is TGTGCCAGCAGCGTACAGGGGCCCGTTCTCGGTGGCTACACCTTC. Translated: CASSVQGPVLGGYTF.

The chain recombines TRBV10-1 with TRBJ2-1, with D tentatively TRBD1 (5 bases). Germline V CDR1 and CDR2: WNHNN, SYGVQD (reference sequence). V shed 0 bases and J shed 5 bases, with 8 bases lying between them. The CDR3 extends over 14 amino acids. The DNA of the CDR3 is TGCGCCAGCAGTGAGTCTTTAGGGGACAATGAGCAGTTCTTC. It encodes CASSESLGDNEQFF.

The genes are TRBV9 and TRBJ1-4, with D maybe TRBD1 (5 bases). This CDR3 comprises 15 residues. The germline gives CDR1 SGDLS, CDR2 YYNGEE. Trimming removed 0 bases at V and 4 bases at J, with 10 bases between. The CDR3 DNA reads TGTGCCAGCAGCGTAGCTACGGGGGTTAATGAAAAACTGTTTTTT. Amino acids: CASSVATGVNEKLFF.

Only one count was recorded for this clone. The gene calls are TRBV3-1 (or the pseudogene TRBV3-2) and TRBJ2-7; 11 nucleotides match TRBD2. This CDR3 contains 15 residues. Germline trimming cut 0 bases from V and 4 bases from J; bases unmatched to any gene: 2. The germline V gene has CDR1 LGHDT and CDR2 YNNKEL (reference sequence). The CDR3 DNA follows: TGTGCCAGCAGCCAAGAAACTAGCGGGGGATACGAGCAGTACTTC. It translates to CASSQETSGGYEQYF.